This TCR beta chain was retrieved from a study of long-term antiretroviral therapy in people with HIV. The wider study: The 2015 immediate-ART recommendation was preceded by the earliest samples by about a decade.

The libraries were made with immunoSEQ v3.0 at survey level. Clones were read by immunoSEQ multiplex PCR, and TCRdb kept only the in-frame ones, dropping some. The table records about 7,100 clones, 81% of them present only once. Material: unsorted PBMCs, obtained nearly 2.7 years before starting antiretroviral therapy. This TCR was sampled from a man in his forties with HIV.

CDR3 nucleotides: TGTGCCAGCAGCTTTGGACGGGGGGAAGCTTTCTTT. Encoded protein: CASSFGRGEAFF. The rearrangement links TRBV7-9 to TRBJ1-1; D perhaps matches TRBD1 (5 bases). The CDR3 has 12 amino acids. Trimming left V 3 bases short and J 8 bases short, with 10 bases between. Germline values: CDR1 SEHNR, CDR2 FQNEAQ (reference sequence). Filled out from reference TRBV7-9 and TRBJ1-1, the complete variable domain reads DTGVSQNPRHKITKRGQNVTFRCDPISEHNRLYWYRQTLGQGPEFLTYFQNEAQLEKSRLLSDRFSAERPKGSFSTLEIQRTEQGDSAMYLCASSFGRGEAFFGQGTRLTVV.